A selection of T cell receptor beta chains follows, all from one sample in a study of blood T cell repertoires in COVID-19. The protocol was immunoSEQ multiplex PCR, while the TCRdb copy is restricted to in-frame clones and leaves out a portion. The sample records about 39,000 clones, roughly 92% being singletons. Input material: peripheral blood. Source of these receptors: a man aged 45-65 years with active COVID-19. Both conserved end residues are part of each CDR3.

V gene,CDR3 protein
TRBV4-2,CASSQDLGGPLGYTF
TRBV30,CAWIQGNTEAFF
TRBV6-2/TRBV6-3,CASSSRHSGQASTDTQYF
TRBV4-3,CASSQPRGFGYNEQFF
TRBV30,CAWGAGQGWYGYTF
TRBV19,CASRNALGTGFNQPQHF
TRBV19,CASTGASGLYNEQFF
TRBV7-2,CASSLLRGQVYEQYF
TRBV4-3,CASSQDKTGQAQHF
TRBV6-2/TRBV6-3,CASSDGQGATYEQYF